The 14 T cell receptor beta chains presented below share a single source sample, sequenced in a study of cytomegalovirus exposure and HLA in healthy donors. PCR used 60 Vbeta primers and 13 Jbeta primers. TCRdb keeps only in-frame clones here, not all; method: immunoSEQ multiplex PCR. The table lists approximately 80,000 clones, 65% to 75% of them singletons, with approximately 20% in the top ten. Input material: PBMCs. The source of these receptors is a man aged 25 to 45 in good health and CMV-seropositive.

The J gene is TRBJ1-1, the V gene TRBV19, with D unresolved. V lost 7 bases and J 2 bases, leaving 20 bases between the germline ends. The germline V gene encodes CDR1 LNHDA and CDR2 SQIVND (reference sequence). The CDR3 extends over 16 amino acids. CDR3 residues: CASNPFATLLNTEAFF. CDR3 nucleotide sequence: TGTGCCAGTAACCCGTTCGCAACATTACTAAACACTGAAGCTTTCTTT.

This clone has more than one count but fewer than ten. The J gene is TRBJ2-5, the V gene TRBV7-6, with D perhaps matching TRBD2 (7 bases). V dropped 4 bases and J dropped 3 bases, with 15 bases sitting between them. The CDR3 runs 15 residues. Germline values: CDR1 SGHVS, CDR2 FNYEAQ. This CDR3 is CASSSPRGPEETQYF. The CDR3 DNA reads as TGTGCCAGCAGCTCCCCGCGGGGGCCTGAAGAGACCCAGTACTTC.

The V call is TRBV5-1, the J call TRBJ1-2; 9 bases match TRBD1. The CDR3 contains 15 residues. Germline lookup yields CDR1 SGHRS and CDR2 YFSETQ. V was clipped by 4 bases and J by 2 bases; unmatched bases: 6. CDR3 DNA: TGCGCCAGCAGCCAGGGGGACAGGGCGAACTATGGCTACACCTTC. Protein sequence: CASSQGDRANYGYTF. Filled out from reference TRBV5-1 and TRBJ1-2, the complete variable domain reads KAGVTQTPRYLIKTRGQQVTLSCSPISGHRSVSWYQQTPGQGLQFLFEYFSETQRNKGNFPGRFSGRQFSNSRSEMNVSTLELGDSALYLCASSQGDRANYGYTFGSGTRLTVV.

The chain has TRBV5-4 and TRBJ1-6; no clear D gene. There are 15 residues in the CDR3. Germline CDR1 SGHNT, CDR2 YYREEE (reference sequence). V lost 2 bases and J lost 0, with 6 bases in between. The CDR3 loop reads CASSLTSSYNSPLHF. CDR3 DNA: TGTGCCAGCAGCTTAACGAGCTCCTATAATTCACCCCTCCACTTT.

The chain uses TRBV4-1 and TRBJ2-5, with D perhaps matching TRBD2 (5 bases). The V gene's germline CDR1 is MGHRA and CDR2 YSYEKL. Trimming stripped 5 bases from V and 4 bases from J, with 14 bases between. CDR3 length equals 14 residues. The CDR3 DNA follows: TGCGCCAGCAGCGGCACGGGAAAAGTAGAGACCCAGTACTTC. This codes for CASSGTGKVETQYF.

The chain links TRBV20-1 to TRBJ1-1; no reliable D call. Germline V gene lookup returns CDR1 DFQATT and CDR2 SNEGSKA (reference sequence). CDR3 size: 11 residues. Trimming removed 3 bases from V and 10 bases from J, with 12 bases in between. CDR3 protein: CSAREGLGAFF. Written as DNA, the CDR3 is TGCAGTGCTAGGGAGGGTCTGGGAGCTTTCTTT.

V usage is TRBV7-2 and J usage is TRBJ2-3, with D possibly being TRBD1 (6 bases). Germline V gives CDR1 SGHTA, CDR2 FQGNSA. The CDR3 runs 14 residues. V was shortened by 1 base and J by 5 bases, with 10 bases between the two germline ends. The CDR3 DNA sequence: TGTGCCAGCAGCTTAGTGGCAGGGGAAGATACGCAGTATTTT. Amino acids: CASSLVAGEDTQYF.

The chain has TRBV19 and TRBJ2-2; weak D call: TRBD2 (6 bases). This CDR3 spans 15 amino acids. Per germline, CDR1 LNHDA and CDR2 SQIVND (reference sequence). V lost 5 bases and J lost 5, with 15 bases in between. CDR3 loop: CASSLGGIGTGELFF. The CDR3 DNA reads as TGTGCCAGTAGTCTCGGAGGGATTGGGACCGGGGAGCTGTTTTTT. The complete variable domain, with remaining parts taken from reference TRBV19 and TRBJ2-2, reads DGGITQSPKYLFRKEGQNVTLSCEQNLNHDAMYWYRQDPGQGLRLIYYSQIVNDFQKGDIAEGYSVSREKKESFPLTVTSAQKNPTAFYLCASSLGGIGTGELFFGEGSRLTVL.

V and J are TRBV14 and TRBJ2-1, with 10 bases aligning to TRBD1. The CDR3 has 17 amino acids. V was pared by 2 bases and J by 6 bases, with 10 bases of the junction left unmatched. The V gene's germline CDR1 is SGHDN and CDR2 FVKESK. In DNA form, the CDR3 reads TGTGCCAGCAGCCAATTCGGGGGGGGGACAGGGGTCAATGAGCAGTTCTTC. Translating it yields CASSQFGGGTGVNEQFF.

The chain joins TRBV6-6 to TRBJ2-7, with TRBD1 identical over 7 bases. The ends lost 7 bases at V and 2 bases at J; junction bases unmatched: 11. The CDR3 sequence is 15 residues long. CDR1 is MNHNY and CDR2 is SVGAGI in the germline V gene (reference sequence). CDR3 bases: TGTGCCAGCACCCTGGGACAGCCGGGCACCTACGAGCAGTACTTC. Translated: CASTLGQPGTYEQYF.

J is TRBJ1-2 and V is TRBV9, with D maybe TRBD1 (6 bases). This CDR3 is 15 amino acids long. The germline V gene has CDR1 SGDLS and CDR2 YYNGEE. V was trimmed by 4 bases and J by 4 bases, leaving 17 bases between them. In DNA form, the CDR3 reads TGTGCCAGCAGCCCCTTTACAGGGTCTAGCTATGGCTACACCTTC. Translation: CASSPFTGSSYGYTF.

CDR3 DNA sequence: TGTGCCAGCAGCCCGGGACAGGGGGCAAATAATTCACCCCTCCACTTT. The encoded protein is CASSPGQGANNSPLHF. The chain links TRBV11-2 to TRBJ1-6, with 12 positions matching TRBD1. The length of the CDR3 is 16 residues. Germline V CDR1 and CDR2: SGHAT, FQNNGV. Germline trimming cut 5 bases from V and 5 bases from J; bases unmatched to any gene: 4.

This chain joins TRBV6-5 and TRBJ2-1, with TRBD2 matching over 12 bases. CDR3 length equals 15 residues. The V and J ends lost 0 bases and 9 bases, in that order; junction bases with no gene match: 3. The germline CDR1 and CDR2 sequences are MNHEY and SVGAGI. The CDR3 is CASSYSRLAGVEQFF. The CDR3 nucleotides read TGTGCCAGCAGTTACTCGAGACTAGCGGGAGTTGAGCAGTTCTTC.

Points on this clone: The junction does not match germline at one end; this may be a read error. The chain recombines TRBV7-7 with TRBJ1-3, with 7 positions matching TRBD1. CDR1 is SSHAT and CDR2 is FNYEAQ in the germline V gene (reference sequence). CDR3 length equals 15 residues. CDR3 in amino acids: CASSPGGSSGNTIYF. CDR3 DNA: TGTGCTAGCAGCCCAGGGGGGAGCTCTGGAAACACCATATATTTT.